Each of the 12 T cell receptor beta chains below was sequenced from the same sample in a study of cytomegalovirus exposure and HLA in healthy donors. The PCR had 60 Vbeta and 13 Jbeta primers. Clones were sequenced by immunoSEQ multiplex PCR, and TCRdb holds only the in-frame ones, with some missing. Its table records 70,000 to 85,000 clones. Sequenced input: PBMCs. These receptors came from a female donor in good health and CMV-seropositive.

The chain carries TRBV2 and TRBJ1-4, with D hard to call. Trimming took 4 bases from V and 4 from J, leaving 13 bases between them. Per germline, CDR1 SNHLY and CDR2 FYNNEI. The CDR3 has 15 amino acids. In DNA form, the CDR3 reads TGTGCCAGCAGTGCCTCGCTCGGCGGTAATGAAAAACTGTTTTTT. Its translation: CASSASLGGNEKLFF.

J is TRBJ2-3 and V is TRBV9; 9 bases are shared with TRBD2. Germline V lookup: CDR1 SGDLS, CDR2 YYNGEE. The CDR3 is made up of 16 amino acids. J lost 0 bases, V lost 0 bases, and 2 bases had no gene match. The CDR3 sequence: CASSVGTSDSTDTQYF. In DNA, the CDR3 is TGTGCCAGCAGCGTAGGGACTAGCGATAGCACAGATACGCAGTATTTT.

The J gene is TRBJ1-2, the V gene TRBV11-2; 7 nucleotides line up with TRBD1. Germline lookup yields CDR1 SGHAT and CDR2 FQNNGV. V trimming: 4 bases; J trimming: 5 bases; junction bases outside the gene matches: 10. CDR3 length: 15 residues. The CDR3 sequence is CASSSPRGQAYGYTF. In DNA, the CDR3 is TGTGCCAGCAGCTCACCTCGCGGACAGGCTTATGGCTACACCTTC.

The chain employs TRBV30 and TRBJ2-7; 10 nucleotides agree with TRBD2. The germline gives CDR1 GTSNPN, CDR2 SVGIG (reference sequence). The V and J ends lost 2 bases and 0 bases, in that order; junction bases with no gene match: 4. The CDR3 is 15 residues long. The chain's CDR3 is CAWSFTSGTSYEQYF. CDR3 nucleotide sequence: TGTGCCTGGAGTTTTACTAGCGGGACCTCCTACGAGCAGTACTTC.

On this clone itself: Distinct nucleotide sequences in the sample also encode this CDR3. V gene TRBV11-3 combines with J gene TRBJ2-3; 7 nucleotides match TRBD2. The CDR3 runs to 15 residues. The germline V gene encodes CDR1 SGHNT and CDR2 YENEEA. Trimming at V came to 3 bases and at J to 0 bases, leaving 3 bases not matched to a gene. The CDR3 spells CASSLGGSSTDTQYF. CDR3 coding DNA: TGTGCCAGCAGCTTGGGGGGGTCTAGCACAGATACGCAGTATTTT.

In DNA, the CDR3 is TGTGCCTGGAGTACCCAAGCCGGGACAGGGTACGGCTACACCTTC. As protein: CAWSTQAGTGYGYTF. This sequence joins TRBV30 and TRBJ1-2; 9 bases are shared with TRBD1. The CDR3 covers 15 residues. Germline V CDR1 and CDR2: GTSNPN, SVGIG (reference sequence). Unmatched junction bases numbered 12, after V lost 2 bases and J lost 8 bases.

The chain couples TRBV4-1 to TRBJ1-2; unclear D gene. Germline V gene lookup returns CDR1 MGHRA and CDR2 YSYEKL. Deletions cut 3 bases from V and 7 bases from J, with 15 bases between. The CDR3 is made up of 14 amino acids. The CDR3 bases are TGCGCCAGCAGCCAGGGCACGACCACAGTTGGCTACACCTTC. The encoded protein is CASSQGTTTVGYTF.

This chain uses TRBV27 with TRBJ2-7, with 15 nucleotides matching TRBD2. Losses at the gene ends were 6 bases for V and 5 bases for J; bases not matched to a gene: 8. Germline CDR1 and CDR2: MNHEY and SMNVEV (reference sequence). This CDR3 comprises 16 residues. The DNA of the CDR3 is TGTGCCAGCAGCGGGACTAGCGGGAGGATATTCGACGAGCAGTACTTC. This encodes CASSGTSGRIFDEQYF.

On this clone: Other DNA sequences in this specimen translate into the identical CDR3. This chain connects TRBV5-1 to TRBJ2-2; possibly TRBD1 for D (5 bases). Per germline, CDR1 SGHRS and CDR2 YFSETQ. V was shortened by 1 base and J by 9 bases, with 13 bases between the two germline ends. The CDR3 sequence is 14 residues long. CDR3 residues: CASSLTTGVRELFF. CDR3 in DNA: TGCGCCAGCAGCTTGACAACAGGTGTCAGGGAGCTGTTTTTT.

The chain couples TRBV7-9 to TRBJ2-4, with D perhaps matching TRBD2 (6 bases). V gave up 10 bases and J gave up 6 bases, with 13 bases separating them. The V gene's germline CDR1 is SEHNR and CDR2 FQNEAQ (reference sequence). There are 12 residues in the CDR3. The CDR3 spells CATMTRTNIQYF. CDR3 in DNA: TGTGCCACCATGACTAGAACAAACATTCAGTACTTC.

V gene TRBV10-3 combines with J gene TRBJ2-1; 11 bases are a match to TRBD2. The germline V gene has CDR1 ENHRY and CDR2 SYGVKD. This CDR3 region has 15 residues. With 8 bases clipped from V and 5 bases from J, the junction kept 8 bases outside the gene matches. The CDR3 loop is CAIGALAGGNNEQFF. The CDR3 region has the DNA TGTGCCATCGGAGCCCTAGCGGGAGGAAACAATGAGCAGTTCTTC.

The chain combines TRBV5-4 with TRBJ2-5; D perhaps matches TRBD2 (5 bases). Near its end, the DNA agrees better with TRBJ2-7, so the J call may be wrong. The V gene's germline CDR1 is SGHNT and CDR2 YYREEE (reference sequence). The CDR3 runs 15 residues. The CDR3 protein is CASSLWETQHYEQYF. In DNA form, the CDR3 reads TGTGCCAGCAGCTTGTGGGAGACCCAACACTACGAGCAGTACTTC.